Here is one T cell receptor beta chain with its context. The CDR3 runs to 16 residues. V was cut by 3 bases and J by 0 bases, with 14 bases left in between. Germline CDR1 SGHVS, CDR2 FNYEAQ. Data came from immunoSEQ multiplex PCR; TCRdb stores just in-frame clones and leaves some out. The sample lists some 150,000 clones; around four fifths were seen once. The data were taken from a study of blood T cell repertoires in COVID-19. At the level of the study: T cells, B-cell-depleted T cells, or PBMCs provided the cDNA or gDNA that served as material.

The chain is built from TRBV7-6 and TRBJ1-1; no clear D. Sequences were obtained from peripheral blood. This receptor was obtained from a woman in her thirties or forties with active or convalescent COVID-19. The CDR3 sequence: CASSLAQRSLNTEAFF. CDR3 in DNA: TGTGCCAGCAGCTTGGCCCAGCGGTCGTTGAACACTGAAGCTTTCTTT.